These 31 T cell receptor beta chains were all obtained from the same sample, sequenced in a study of cytomegalovirus exposure and HLA in healthy donors. Produced via immunoSEQ multiplex PCR; TCRdb's table is partial and in-frame only. This table has 250,000 to 400,000 clones, approximately 86% appearing once. Specimen: PBMCs. These receptors all come from a woman younger than 45 in good health and CMV-seropositive.

The V and J genes are TRBV5-1 and TRBJ2-7; D is undetermined. Between the trimmed V and J ends, which lost 2 bases and 2 bases, there was a span of 5 bases. CDR3 length equals 12 residues. From germline, CDR1 is SGHRS and CDR2 YFSETQ. This chain's CDR3 is CASSFDAYEQYF. The DNA of the CDR3 is TGCGCCAGCAGCTTTGATGCCTACGAGCAGTACTTC. Together with reference TRBV5-1 and TRBJ2-7, the CDR3 gives the full variable domain: KAGVTQTPRYLIKTRGQQVTLSCSPISGHRSVSWYQQTPGQGLQFLFEYFSETQRNKGNFPGRFSGRQFSNSRSEMNVSTLELGDSALYLCASSFDAYEQYFGPGTRLTVT.

The rearrangement links TRBV5-4 to TRBJ1-1; D unresolved. The V end was cut by 1 base, the J end by 1 base, with 8 bases between. Germline CDR1 and CDR2: SGHNT and YYREEE (reference sequence). This CDR3 is built from 14 residues. The CDR3 sequence: CASSLTLRNTEAFF. CDR3 in DNA: TGTGCCAGCAGCTTGACGCTCCGGAACACTGAAGCTTTCTTT.

V is TRBV19 and J is TRBJ1-1, with D possibly TRBD1 on 6 matching bases. Trimming removed 8 bases at V and 1 base at J, with 11 bases between. CDR1 LNHDA and CDR2 SQIVND come from the germline V gene (reference sequence). The length of the CDR3 is 13 residues. The CDR3 bases are TGTGCCAGTGCAGGGGTGGAGAACACTGAAGCTTTCTTT. This sequence encodes CASAGVENTEAFF.

This chain uses TRBV11-3 with TRBJ2-2; perhaps TRBD2 as D (5 bases). This CDR3 contains 14 residues. With 3 bases removed from V and 7 bases from J, the gap between germline ends came to 12 bases. The germline V gene encodes CDR1 SGHNT and CDR2 YENEEA. As DNA, the CDR3 is TGTGCCAGCAGCTTCGGGGAATTGGACGGGGAGCTGTTTTTT. Its translation: CASSFGELDGELFF.

The V gene is TRBV28, the J gene TRBJ1-5; D remains ambiguous. The CDR3 is 12 residues long. The V gene's germline CDR1 is MDHEN and CDR2 SYDVKM. V was pared by 10 bases and J by 0 bases, with 7 bases between. The DNA of the CDR3 is TGTGCCATCGGGCATAGCAATCAGCCCCAGCATTTT. Residues: CAIGHSNQPQHF.

V and J are TRBV5-1 and TRBJ2-1; 9 positions match TRBD1. Germline trimming cut 4 bases from V and 1 base from J; bases unmatched to any gene: 3. The CDR3 sequence is 15 residues long. Germline CDR1 SGHRS, CDR2 YFSETQ. The CDR3 nucleotides read TGCGCCAGCAGCGTCGACAGGGGGTCCTACAATGAGCAGTTCTTC. Translating it yields CASSVDRGSYNEQFF.

The rearrangement links TRBV4-2 to TRBJ2-3, with a weak D call TRBD2 (6 bases). Trimming took 0 bases from V and 0 from J, leaving 10 bases between them. In germline, CDR1 is LGHNA, CDR2 YNFKEQ. This CDR3 is 16 amino acids long. This CDR3 is CASSQDGSISTDTQYF. CDR3 bases: TGTGCCAGCAGCCAAGACGGGAGTATTAGCACAGATACGCAGTATTTT.

Only one count was recorded for this clone. The V and J genes are TRBV4-1 and TRBJ1-1; D not resolved. With 2 bases removed from V and 1 base from J, the gap between germline ends came to 8 bases. The CDR3 has 14 residues. Germline CDR1 is MGHRA and CDR2 is YSYEKL. The CDR3 DNA is TGCGCCAGCAGCCAATGGGTTGCGAACACTGAAGCTTTCTTT. Translating it yields CASSQWVANTEAFF.

The chain joins TRBV27 to TRBJ2-1; 10 bases are shared with TRBD2. V trimming: 5 bases; J trimming: 7 bases; junction bases outside the gene matches: 8. Germline V gene sequence: CDR1 MNHEY, CDR2 SMNVEV (reference sequence). This CDR3 region has 15 residues. As DNA, the CDR3 is TGTGCCAGCAGTATTTACAGCGGGGGGGCTAATGAGCAGTTCTTC. Its translation: CASSIYSGGANEQFF.

This rearrangement joins TRBV6-4 to TRBJ2-5; 8 positions match TRBD2. The J segment lost 3 bases and the V segment lost 4 bases, leaving 7 bases of the junction unmatched. CDR3 length: 15 residues. The V gene's germline CDR1 is MRHNA and CDR2 SNTAGT. The CDR3, as DNA: TGTGCCAGCAGTGCCCCGACTAGCGCGAAAGAGACCCAGTACTTC. Encoded protein: CASSAPTSAKETQYF.

V and J are TRBV6-1 and TRBJ1-5; D is undetermined. CDR1 is MNHNS, CDR2 SASEGT, per germline. This CDR3 contains 13 residues. Trimming cost V 5 bases and J 5 bases, with 10 bases left between them. The CDR3 sequence is CASSFREDQPQHF. As DNA, the CDR3 is TGTGCCAGCAGTTTTAGGGAAGATCAGCCCCAGCATTTT.

The chain is built from TRBV6-6 and TRBJ1-1, with 10 bases identical to TRBD1. Losses at the gene ends were 2 bases for V and 3 bases for J; bases not matched to a gene: 6. Germline V lookup: CDR1 MNHNY, CDR2 SVGAGI (reference sequence). There are 16 residues in the CDR3. DNA of the CDR3: TGTGCCAGCAGTTACACTAGACAGGGGGCTGACACTGAAGCTTTCTTT. It yields the protein CASSYTRQGADTEAFF.

The chain couples TRBV7-2 to TRBJ1-1; unclear D gene. The V end was cut by 5 bases, the J end by 6 bases, with 22 bases between. The germline gives CDR1 SGHTA, CDR2 FQGNSA. The CDR3 spans 16 residues. CDR3 region: CASSLQGPRHGSEAFF. The CDR3 DNA reads as TGTGCCAGCAGCCTACAAGGCCCCCGCCACGGGTCTGAAGCTTTCTTT.

The chain carries TRBV30 and TRBJ1-1; D uncertain. The CDR3 extends over 13 amino acids. V dropped 3 bases and J dropped 0 bases, with 8 bases sitting between them. Germline assignment: CDR1 GTSNPN and CDR2 SVGIG (reference sequence). The CDR3 nucleotides are TGTGCCTGGAGGGAGGGTATGAACACTGAAGCTTTCTTT. Protein product: CAWREGMNTEAFF.

J is TRBJ2-3 and V is TRBV4-1; 10 bases line up with TRBD2. The germline V gene encodes CDR1 MGHRA and CDR2 YSYEKL. This CDR3 has 15 residues. Germline trimming cut 5 bases from V and 1 base from J; bases unmatched to any gene: 3. The CDR3 sequence: CASSGLAAGTDTQYF. CDR3 coding DNA: TGCGCCAGCAGCGGACTAGCGGCTGGCACAGATACGCAGTATTTT.

CDR3 coding DNA: TGTGCCAGTAGTATAGGCCTAGCGGTAAACAATGAGCAGTTCTTC. Protein sequence: CASSIGLAVNNEQFF. The chain employs TRBV19 and TRBJ2-1, with 7 bases aligning to TRBD2. Germline assignment: CDR1 LNHDA and CDR2 SQIVND (reference sequence). This CDR3 has 15 residues. J gave up 5 bases and V 1 base, and 5 bases lay outside the gene matches.

J is TRBJ1-2 and V is TRBV18; D unclear. The CDR3 spans 12 residues. CDR1 is KGHSH, CDR2 LQKENI, per germline. Trimming removed 5 bases at V and 1 base at J, with 5 bases between. The CDR3 loop is CASSGGNYGYTF. The CDR3 DNA is TGTGCCAGCTCAGGCGGTAACTATGGCTACACCTTC.

There are a few counts of this clone. The V call is TRBV25-1, the J call TRBJ2-5; weak D call: TRBD1 (6 bases). The germline gives CDR1 MGHDK, CDR2 SYGVNS. Trimming cost V 7 bases and J 2 bases, with 8 bases left between them. The length of the CDR3 is 12 residues. The CDR3 here is CASMTGQETQYF. The CDR3, as DNA: TGTGCCAGCATGACAGGACAAGAGACCCAGTACTTC.

The chain carries TRBV27 and TRBJ1-5, with 8 bases aligning to TRBD1. The CDR3 sequence is 16 residues long. V was clipped by 5 bases and J by 4 bases; unmatched bases: 10. Germline values: CDR1 MNHEY, CDR2 SMNVEV (reference sequence). The CDR3 loop reads CASSIGQGGWNQPQHF. CDR3 nucleotide sequence: TGTGCCAGCAGTATCGGACAGGGTGGTTGGAATCAGCCCCAGCATTTT.

The chain combines TRBV11-2 with TRBJ2-3, with D possibly matching TRBD1 (5 bases). This CDR3 has 17 residues. The germline V and J ends were trimmed by 0 bases and 0 bases, with 13 bases remaining between them. Germline assignment: CDR1 SGHAT and CDR2 FQNNGV. The CDR3 region is CASSLEAGKASTDTQYF. CDR3 nucleotide sequence: TGTGCCAGCAGCTTAGAGGCAGGGAAAGCGAGCACAGATACGCAGTATTTT. The whole variable domain, filled in from reference TRBV11-2 and TRBJ2-3, reads EAGVAQSPRYKIIEKRQSVAFWCNPISGHATLYWYQQILGQGPKLLIQFQNNGVVDDSQLPKDRFSAERLKGVDSTLKIQPAKLEDSAVYLCASSLEAGKASTDTQYFGPGTRLTVL.

The chain couples TRBV29-1 to TRBJ1-1; D is undetermined. Looked up from germline, CDR1 is SQVTM and CDR2 is ANQGSEA. CDR3 length: 13 amino acids. Between the trimmed V and J ends, which lost 7 bases and 0 bases, there was a span of 12 bases. This CDR3 reads CSGGFGVNTEAFF. The CDR3 DNA is TGCAGCGGTGGCTTCGGGGTGAACACTGAAGCTTTCTTT.

This chain uses TRBV7-3 with TRBJ1-1; a weak D match, TRBD1 (6 bases). CDR3 length: 14 residues. Looked up from germline, CDR1 is SGHTA and CDR2 is FQGTGA. Trimming pared 5 bases from V and 4 bases from J, leaving 14 bases between. The CDR3 here is CASSPKTGSTEAFF. The CDR3 bases are TGTGCCAGCAGCCCGAAAACAGGGAGCACTGAAGCTTTCTTT.

The chain recombines TRBV5-4 with TRBJ2-1; 9 bases are a match to TRBD2. V was clipped by 0 bases and J by 0 bases; unmatched bases: 4. This CDR3 is 17 amino acids long. The germline V gene has CDR1 SGHNT and CDR2 YYREEE (reference sequence). The CDR3: CASSLDFSGSSYNEQFF. The CDR3 nucleotides are TGTGCCAGCAGCTTGGACTTTAGCGGGAGCTCCTACAATGAGCAGTTCTTC.

The chain employs TRBV5-1 and TRBJ1-1; D possibly corresponds to TRBD1 (5 bases). CDR1 and CDR2 (germline): SGHRS, YFSETQ. Trimming removed 0 bases from V and 1 base from J, with 10 bases in between. The length of the CDR3 is 15 residues. CDR3 sequence (DNA): TGCGCCAGCAGCTTGGAGGCAGGGCGGAACACTGAAGCTTTCTTT. It encodes CASSLEAGRNTEAFF.

The gene calls are TRBV27 and TRBJ2-3; 11 nucleotides match TRBD2. The CDR3 loop spans 19 amino acids. The ends lost 3 bases at V and 2 bases at J; junction bases unmatched: 13. Germline lookup yields CDR1 MNHEY and CDR2 SMNVEV (reference sequence). The CDR3: CASSFYPLLAGDTTDTQYF. The CDR3 DNA sequence: TGTGCCAGCAGTTTTTATCCCCTACTAGCGGGAGATACCACAGATACGCAGTATTTT.

The rearrangement joins TRBV30 to TRBJ1-4; D remains ambiguous. Germline loops: CDR1 GTSNPN, CDR2 SVGIG (reference sequence). This CDR3 contains 18 residues. Trimming stripped 2 bases from V and 8 bases from J, with 27 bases between. The CDR3 loop is CAWSILQIRGPLKEKLFF. CDR3 sequence (DNA): TGTGCCTGGAGTATTCTTCAAATCCGCGGACCTTTAAAGGAAAAACTGTTTTTT.

This clone was detected a few times. The chain uses TRBV29-1 and TRBJ1-2; D is unresolved. V was cut by 7 bases and J by 3 bases, with 15 bases left in between. The CDR3 covers 13 residues. Germline CDR1 and CDR2: SQVTM and ANQGSEA. In DNA form, the CDR3 reads TGCAGCGCTCCAAGGGCTCGAGACTATGGCTACACCTTC. Amino acids: CSAPRARDYGYTF.

The chain is built from TRBV28 and TRBJ1-2; D may be TRBD1 (6 bases). V was cut by 6 bases and J by 5 bases, with 16 bases left in between. Germline V gene lookup returns CDR1 MDHEN and CDR2 SYDVKM. This CDR3 has 14 amino acids. The chain's CDR3 is CASRIRGKGYGYTF. DNA for the CDR3: TGTGCCAGCAGAATCAGGGGAAAAGGTTATGGCTACACCTTC.

V usage is TRBV7-9 and J usage is TRBJ2-1; D unclear. This CDR3 comprises 16 residues. The V end was cut by 5 bases, the J end by 0 bases, with 14 bases between. CDR1 and CDR2 from the germline V gene are SEHNR and FQNEAQ (reference sequence). The CDR3 here is CASSAPVVSSYNEQFF. As DNA, the CDR3 is TGTGCCAGCAGCGCGCCCGTGGTAAGCTCCTACAATGAGCAGTTCTTC.

This clone was detected only a few times. The chain uses TRBV28 and TRBJ1-2; a possible D gene is TRBD1 (5 bases). This CDR3 spans 11 amino acids. The germline V gene encodes CDR1 MDHEN and CDR2 SYDVKM. V lost 11 bases to trimming and J lost 7 bases, with 14 bases between them. The chain's CDR3 is CAVHTGRGYTF. CDR3 nucleotides: TGTGCCGTTCACACAGGTCGTGGCTACACCTTC.

V usage is TRBV7-2 and J usage is TRBJ2-5; D not resolved. Between the trimmed V and J ends, which lost 2 bases and 4 bases, there was a span of 11 bases. In germline, CDR1 is SGHTA, CDR2 FQGNSA. This CDR3 contains 14 residues. The CDR3 loop reads CASSLSGPLETQYF. The CDR3 nucleotides are TGTGCCAGCAGCTTAAGTGGTCCGCTAGAGACCCAGTACTTC.